This T cell receptor (beta chain) is from a study of early T cells in non-severe SARS-CoV-2 infection. Background on the study: With bulk RNA from unsorted whole blood as input, sequencing yielded unpaired chains.

The CDR3 sequence is 16 residues long. J was trimmed by 4 bases and V by 1 base; bases with no gene match: 6. Germline-derived CDR1 and CDR2 are SGDLS and YYNGEE. Researchers tagged individual cDNA molecules with unique molecular identifiers. TCRdb independently ran MiXCR on the 5' RACE reads; one entry per CDR3 protein. This sample has about 56,000 distinct CDR3 sequences, with roughly a tenth found just once. In its sample, this clonotype was seen once. Its antigen is not identified. Broader study findings: Missing private and CD4 specificities, VDJdb matching favored anti-spike CD8 responses.

The clonotype comes from an adult who was a healthcare worker with PCR-confirmed SARS-CoV-2 infection or an uninfected control (not recorded which). Input material: whole blood. The gene calls are TRBV9 and TRBJ2-1; 9 nucleotides align to TRBD2. CDR3 amino acids: CASSVNVAGAYNEQFF. The DNA for the CDR3 is TGTGCCAGCAGCGTAAACGTAGCGGGAGCGTACAATGAGCAGTTCTTC.